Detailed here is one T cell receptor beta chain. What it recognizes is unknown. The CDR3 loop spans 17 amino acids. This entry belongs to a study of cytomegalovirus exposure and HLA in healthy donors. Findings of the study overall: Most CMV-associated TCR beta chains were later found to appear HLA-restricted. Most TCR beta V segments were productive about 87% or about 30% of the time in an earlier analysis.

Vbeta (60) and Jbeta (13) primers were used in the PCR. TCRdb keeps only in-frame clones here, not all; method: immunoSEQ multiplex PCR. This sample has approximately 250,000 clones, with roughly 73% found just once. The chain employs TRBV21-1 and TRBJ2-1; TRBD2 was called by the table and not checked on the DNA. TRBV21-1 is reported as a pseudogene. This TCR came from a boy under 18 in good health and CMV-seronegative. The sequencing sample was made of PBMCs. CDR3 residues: CASSTILGKSGRNEQFF. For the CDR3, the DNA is TGTGCCAGCAGCACTATTCTCGGTAAGAGCGGGAGAAATGAGCAGTTCTTC.